The 17 T cell receptor beta chains listed next were all sequenced from one sample in a study of identifying expanded T cells in peripheral blood. TCRdb keeps only in-frame clones here, not all; method: immunoSEQ multiplex PCR. This table has about 100,000 clones, around nine tenths appearing once. The sample taken for sequencing was blood. Receptors originate from a person aged 18 to 69 in good health.

This clone was found a few times. CDR3: CASSSGTVTDTQYF. CDR3 coding DNA: TGCGCCAGCAGCTCCGGGACAGTCACAGATACGCAGTATTTT. The V gene is TRBV5-1, the J gene TRBJ2-3; 7 bases match TRBD1. This CDR3 is built from 14 residues. The germline V gene has CDR1 SGHRS and CDR2 YFSETQ. Trimming at V came to 3 bases and at J to 2 bases, leaving 3 bases not matched to a gene.

The genes are TRBV13 and TRBJ1-2; possibly TRBD1 for D (5 bases). CDR3 length equals 14 residues. The V end lost 1 base, the J end lost 4 bases, and 10 bases lay between the germline ends. CDR1 and CDR2 from the germline V gene are PRHDT and FYEKMQ (reference sequence). CDR3 region: CASSLVTGGYGYTF. The CDR3 DNA reads as TGTGCCAGCAGCTTAGTCACGGGGGGCTATGGCTACACCTTC.

This chain joins TRBV5-1 and TRBJ2-7, with 10 nucleotides matching TRBD1. Germline loops: CDR1 SGHRS, CDR2 YFSETQ. The CDR3 spans 17 residues. V lost 0 bases, J lost 4 bases, and 10 bases stayed unmatched. The CDR3 DNA reads as TGCGCCAGCAGCTTGGCCCCACCGGGACAGGGGCCTTACGAGCAGTACTTC. It translates to CASSLAPPGQGPYEQYF.

On this clone itself: Other DNA sequences of this sample code for an identical CDR3. This chain joins TRBV5-1 and TRBJ1-2; tentatively, D is TRBD1 (6 bases). CDR1 is SGHRS, CDR2 YFSETQ, per germline. This CDR3 is 14 amino acids long. Trimming stripped 4 bases from V and 2 bases from J, with 12 bases between. CDR3 residues: CASSLTGLNYGYTF. The CDR3 DNA reads TGCGCCAGCAGCCTGACAGGTTTAAACTATGGCTACACCTTC.

The V call is TRBV7-2, the J call TRBJ1-1, with 7 nucleotides matching TRBD1. This CDR3 region has 15 residues. With 5 bases clipped from V and 3 bases from J, the junction kept 9 bases outside the gene matches. Germline lookup yields CDR1 SGHTA and CDR2 FQGNSA. CDR3 amino acids: CASSPRTGSDTEAFF. The CDR3 nucleotides are TGTGCCAGCAGCCCAAGGACAGGTTCGGACACTGAAGCTTTCTTT.

The chain couples TRBV19 to TRBJ1-6; D unresolved. Germline-derived CDR1 and CDR2 are LNHDA and SQIVND (reference sequence). V gave up 7 bases and J gave up 7 bases, with 20 bases separating them. The CDR3 has 16 amino acids. The CDR3 DNA is TGTGCCAGTACAACCCGGACCTCCGGCCCCAATTCACCCCTCCACTTT. It is translated as CASTTRTSGPNSPLHF.

This chain uses TRBV7-7 with TRBJ2-1, with TRBD1 identical over 8 bases. In germline, CDR1 is SSHAT, CDR2 FNYEAQ (reference sequence). The J segment lost 1 base and the V segment lost 2 bases, leaving 7 bases of the junction unmatched. The length of the CDR3 is 17 residues. The CDR3: CASSLRTGFQSYNEQFF. For the CDR3, the DNA is TGTGCCAGCAGCTTAAGGACAGGGTTTCAGTCCTACAATGAGCAGTTCTTC.

The gene calls are TRBV5-4 and TRBJ1-2, with a possible D match to TRBD1 (5 bases). The CDR3 contains 14 residues. V shed 4 bases and J shed 2 bases, with 12 bases lying between them. CDR1 is SGHNT, CDR2 YYREEE, per germline (reference sequence). The CDR3 region is CASSPPDKNYGYTF. For the CDR3, the DNA is TGTGCCAGCAGCCCACCGGACAAGAACTATGGCTACACCTTC.

The chain joins TRBV5-1 to TRBJ1-2, with unresolved D. This CDR3 has 14 residues. Trimming pared 1 base from V and 3 bases from J, leaving 10 bases between. Germline values: CDR1 SGHRS, CDR2 YFSETQ. For the CDR3, the DNA is TGCGCCAGCAGCTTGAATCAGGTCGACTATGGCTACACCTTC. Protein sequence: CASSLNQVDYGYTF.

V gene TRBV4-2 combines with J gene TRBJ1-5; tentatively, D is TRBD1 (5 bases). The CDR3 sequence is 15 residues long. Germline V gives CDR1 LGHNA, CDR2 YNFKEQ. The V end was cut by 1 base, the J end by 4 bases, with 11 bases between. For the CDR3, the DNA is TGTGCCAGCAGCCAAGGCGGCAGGGAGAATCAGCCCCAGCATTTT. Its protein product is CASSQGGRENQPQHF.

The rearrangement joins TRBV12-5 to TRBJ1-5; D not certain. The CDR3 has 13 amino acids. Per germline, CDR1 LGHNT and CDR2 FRNRAP. V lost 2 bases and J 5 bases, leaving 7 bases between the germline ends. Here the CDR3 reads CASGLSRDQPQHF. CDR3 in DNA: TGTGCTAGTGGTTTGTCCCGGGATCAGCCCCAGCATTTT.

This chain joins TRBV6-5 and TRBJ1-2, with 8 nucleotides matching TRBD1. Losses at the gene ends were 5 bases for V and 3 bases for J; bases not matched to a gene: 2. The CDR3 sequence is 13 residues long. CDR1 and CDR2 from the germline V gene are MNHEY and SVGAGI. The CDR3 region is CASSTGQDYGYTF. Here the CDR3 DNA reads TGTGCCAGCAGTACGGGACAGGACTATGGCTACACCTTC.

The V and J genes are TRBV4-2 and TRBJ2-5; 15 bases align to TRBD2. Unmatched junction bases numbered 0, after V lost 1 base and J lost 3 bases. There are 16 residues in the CDR3. The germline V gene has CDR1 LGHNA and CDR2 YNFKEQ. CDR3 in amino acids: CASSQGTSGREETQYF. The CDR3 DNA reads as TGTGCCAGCAGCCAAGGGACTAGCGGGAGGGAAGAGACCCAGTACTTC.

The chain recombines TRBV9 with TRBJ1-5; D is uncertain. V lost 0 bases, J lost 9 bases, and 10 bases lay in between. Germline CDR1 reads SGDLS; CDR2 reads YYNGEE. CDR3 length equals 13 residues. The DNA of the CDR3 is TGTGCCAGCAGCGTAGTGGAGGGAGCGCCCCAGCATTTT. It translates to CASSVVEGAPQHF.

This chain connects TRBV6-5 to TRBJ1-6; D is ambiguous. Germline CDR1 is MNHEY and CDR2 is SVGAGI. There are 15 residues in the CDR3. With 0 bases removed from V and 10 bases from J, the gap between germline ends came to 13 bases. This CDR3 is CASSYSTLFKSPLHF. CDR3 sequence (DNA): TGTGCCAGCAGTTACTCGACACTTTTTAAGTCACCCCTCCACTTT.

The CDR3 loop is CASSDRPVASTDTQYF. The CDR3 DNA is TGTGCCAGCAGTGATCGCCCCGTCGCTAGCACAGATACGCAGTATTTT. The chain is built from TRBV2 and TRBJ2-3; D not certain. Trimming shortened V by 3 bases and J by 0 bases, and 13 bases separated the two germline ends. The CDR3 loop spans 16 amino acids. The germline CDR1 and CDR2 sequences are SNHLY and FYNNEI. Using reference TRBV2 and TRBJ2-3 for the parts outside the CDR3, the full variable domain is EPEVTQTPSHQVTQMGQEVILRCVPISNHLYFYWYRQILGQKVEFLVSFYNNEISEKSEIFDDQFSVERPDGSNFTLKIRSTKLEDSAMYFCASSDRPVASTDTQYFGPGTRLTVL.

The rearrangement links TRBV20-1 to TRBJ2-1; D is unclear. V shed 3 bases and J shed 3 bases, with 3 bases lying between them. Germline assignment: CDR1 DFQATT and CDR2 SNEGSKA (reference sequence). The CDR3 contains 11 residues. For the CDR3, the DNA is TGCAGTGCTAGTCGCTACAATGAGCAGTTCTTC. This gives the protein CSASRYNEQFF.